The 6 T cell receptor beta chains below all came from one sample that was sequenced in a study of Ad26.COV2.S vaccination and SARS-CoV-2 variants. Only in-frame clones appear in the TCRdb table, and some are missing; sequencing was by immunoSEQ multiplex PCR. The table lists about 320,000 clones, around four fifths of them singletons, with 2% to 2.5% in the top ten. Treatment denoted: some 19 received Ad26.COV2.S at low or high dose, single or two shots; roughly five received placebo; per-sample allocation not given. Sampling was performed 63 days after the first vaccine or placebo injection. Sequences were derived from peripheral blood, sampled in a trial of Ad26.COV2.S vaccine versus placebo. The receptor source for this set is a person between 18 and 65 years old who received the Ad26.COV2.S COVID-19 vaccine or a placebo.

This CDR3 is CASSWTDRGNGKNIQYF. CDR3 nucleotides: TGCGCCAGCAGCTGGACGGACAGGGGGAATGGCAAAAACATTCAGTACTTC. The chain recombines TRBV5-1 with TRBJ2-4, with TRBD1 identical over 10 bases. The CDR3 is 17 residues long. Germline V gene lookup returns CDR1 SGHRS and CDR2 YFSETQ. J lost 3 bases, V lost 3 bases, and 9 bases had no gene match.

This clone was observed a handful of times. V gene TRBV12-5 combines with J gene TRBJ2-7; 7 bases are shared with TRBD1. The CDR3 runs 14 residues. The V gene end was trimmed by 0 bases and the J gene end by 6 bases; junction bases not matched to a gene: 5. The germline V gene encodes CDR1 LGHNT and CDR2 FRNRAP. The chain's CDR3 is CASGLVDGQAEQYF. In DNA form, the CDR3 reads TGTGCTAGTGGTTTGGTTGACGGACAGGCCGAGCAGTACTTC.

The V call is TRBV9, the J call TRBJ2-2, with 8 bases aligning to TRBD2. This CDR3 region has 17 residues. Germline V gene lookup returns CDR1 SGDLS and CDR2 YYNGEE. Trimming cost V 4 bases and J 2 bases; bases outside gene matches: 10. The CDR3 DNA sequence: TGTGCCAGCAGCACCCAGGCGGGGGGATTTAACACCGGGGAGCTGTTTTTT. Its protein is CASSTQAGGFNTGELFF.

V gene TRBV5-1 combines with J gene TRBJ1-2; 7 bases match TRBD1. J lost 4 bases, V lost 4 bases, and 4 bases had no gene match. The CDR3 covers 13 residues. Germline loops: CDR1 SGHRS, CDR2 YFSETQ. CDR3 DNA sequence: TGCGCCAGCAGCGCGGGACAGACCTATGGCTACACCTTC. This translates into CASSAGQTYGYTF. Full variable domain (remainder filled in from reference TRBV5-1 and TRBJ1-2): KAGVTQTPRYLIKTRGQQVTLSCSPISGHRSVSWYQQTPGQGLQFLFEYFSETQRNKGNFPGRFSGRQFSNSRSEMNVSTLELGDSALYLCASSAGQTYGYTFGSGTRLTVV.

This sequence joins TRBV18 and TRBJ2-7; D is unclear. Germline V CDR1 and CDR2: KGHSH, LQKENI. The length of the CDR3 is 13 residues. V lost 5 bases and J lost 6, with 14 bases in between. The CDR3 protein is CASSSARQVEQYF. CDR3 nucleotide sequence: TGTGCCAGCTCATCTGCTAGACAAGTCGAGCAGTACTTC.

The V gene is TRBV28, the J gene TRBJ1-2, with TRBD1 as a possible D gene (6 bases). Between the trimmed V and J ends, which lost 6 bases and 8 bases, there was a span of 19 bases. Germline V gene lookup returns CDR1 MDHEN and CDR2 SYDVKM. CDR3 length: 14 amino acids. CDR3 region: CASRVPRGARGYTF. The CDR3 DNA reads TGTGCCAGCAGAGTGCCCCGGGGGGCGAGAGGCTACACCTTC.